The subject of this entry is one T cell receptor beta chain. The table lists this clonotype with a few counts. The target of this receptor is not known. Base qualities are not recorded, but no much larger clone differs from it by a single base. The sample originates from a study of T-cell reconstitution after alpha-beta-depleted transplantation in children (dated by TCRdb to about 2016). Regarding the complete study: Using TCR repertoire profiling, the study followed T-cell immune reconstitution in a quantitative way in children after TCRalphabeta/CD19-depleted allogeneic hematopoietic cell transplantation. The research as a whole found: Over the following months the frequencies of hyperexpanded clones went down, and after one year T-cell counts and TCRbeta diversity were mostly credited to newly produced T cells. The apparently early alphabetaT-cell count recovery about two months after transplant was reportedly dependent on only several hundred rapidly expanded clones derived from non-depleted graft cells. In some patients, high TCRbeta diversity at day 60 was attributed to recipient T cells and intrathymic progenitors that had survived conditioning.

What this sample's treatment or condition label stands for: allogeneic hematopoietic cell transplantation with graft depleted of TCRalphabeta T cells and CD19 B cells. The transplant recipients were children given TCRalphabeta/CD19-depleted allogeneic hematopoietic cell grafts. CDR3 length: 14 amino acids, cysteine to phenylalanine. The sequence is cut down to CDR3 DNA, 42 bases in frame from base 1. V and J are truncated by 2 bases and 3 bases respectively, leaving an intervening sequence of 11 bases. The CDR1 and CDR2 encoded by the germline V gene are KGHSH and LQKENI. The library relied on PCR. Sequencer: Illumina HiSeq 2500. To normalize quantification of the TCRbeta repertoire, the TCR libraries were built with molecular barcoding that relied on unique molecular identifiers. TCRdb redid the processing of the public reads, applying fastp at Q25 and MiXCR, and retained in-frame beta chains. When rows share a CDR3 protein, they turn into one entry using the most common DNA and genes. The sample table lists approximately 350,000 distinct CDR3 sequences, about 17% of them with a count of one. Clones ranked in the top ten supply 35% to 50% of the sample.

The sequence joins TRBV18 to TRBJ2-7, with no reliable assignment of the D segment. The TCR was taken from a male patient between 2 and 10 years old who had a stem cell transplant for acute lymphoblastic leukemia, so the T cells may come from the graft donor. This specimen consisted of PBMCs, mostly from graft donor cells, obtained 360 days after TCRalphabeta/CD19-depleted stem cell transplant. CDR3 region: CASSPARVSYEQYF. The nucleotide sequence reads as follows: TGTGCCAGCTCACCAGCTAGGGTCAGCTACGAGCAGTACTTC.